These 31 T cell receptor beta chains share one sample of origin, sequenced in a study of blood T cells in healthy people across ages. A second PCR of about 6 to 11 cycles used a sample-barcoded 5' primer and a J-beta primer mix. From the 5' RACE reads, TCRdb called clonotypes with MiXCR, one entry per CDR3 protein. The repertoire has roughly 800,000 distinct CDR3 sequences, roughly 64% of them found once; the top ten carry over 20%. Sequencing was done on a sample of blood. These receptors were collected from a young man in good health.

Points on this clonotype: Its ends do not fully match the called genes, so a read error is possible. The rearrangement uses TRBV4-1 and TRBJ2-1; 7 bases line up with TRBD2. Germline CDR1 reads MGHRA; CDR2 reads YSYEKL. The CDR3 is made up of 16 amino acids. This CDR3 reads CVSSQELASSYNEQFF. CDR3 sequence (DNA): TGCGTCAGCAGCCAAGAACTAGCGAGCTCCTACAATGAGCAGTTCTTC.

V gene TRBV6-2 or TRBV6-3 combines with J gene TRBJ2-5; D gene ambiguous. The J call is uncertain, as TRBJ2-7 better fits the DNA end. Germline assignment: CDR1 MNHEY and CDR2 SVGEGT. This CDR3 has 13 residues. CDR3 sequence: CASSHVTAYEQYF. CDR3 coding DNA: TGTGCCAGCAGTCACGTCACAGCTTACGAGCAGTACTTC.

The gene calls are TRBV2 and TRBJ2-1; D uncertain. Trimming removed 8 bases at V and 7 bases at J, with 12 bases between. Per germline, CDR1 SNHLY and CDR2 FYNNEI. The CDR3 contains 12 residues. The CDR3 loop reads CASGRGWNEQFF. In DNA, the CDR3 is TGTGCCAGCGGTCGTGGGTGGAATGAGCAGTTCTTC. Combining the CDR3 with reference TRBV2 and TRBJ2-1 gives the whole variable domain EPEVTQTPSHQVTQMGQEVILRCVPISNHLYFYWYRQILGQKVEFLVSFYNNEISEKSEIFDDQFSVERPDGSNFTLKIRSTKLEDSAMYFCASGRGWNEQFFGPGTRLTVL.

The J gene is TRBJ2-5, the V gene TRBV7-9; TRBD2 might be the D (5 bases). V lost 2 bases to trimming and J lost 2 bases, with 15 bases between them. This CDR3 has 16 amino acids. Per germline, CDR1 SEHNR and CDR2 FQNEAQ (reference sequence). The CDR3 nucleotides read TGTGCCAGCAGCTTAATTCGAGCGGTTAAACAAGAGACCCAGTACTTC. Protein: CASSLIRAVKQETQYF. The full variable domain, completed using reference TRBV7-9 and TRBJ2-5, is DTGVSQNPRHKITKRGQNVTFRCDPISEHNRLYWYRQTLGQGPEFLTYFQNEAQLEKSRLLSDRFSAERPKGSFSTLEIQRTEQGDSAMYLCASSLIRAVKQETQYFGPGTRLLVL.

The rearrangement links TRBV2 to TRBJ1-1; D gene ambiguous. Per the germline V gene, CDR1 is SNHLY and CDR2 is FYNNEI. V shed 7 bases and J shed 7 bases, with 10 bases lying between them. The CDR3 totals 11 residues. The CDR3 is CASIRALEAFF. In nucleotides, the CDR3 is TGTGCCAGCATACGGGCCCTTGAAGCTTTCTTT.

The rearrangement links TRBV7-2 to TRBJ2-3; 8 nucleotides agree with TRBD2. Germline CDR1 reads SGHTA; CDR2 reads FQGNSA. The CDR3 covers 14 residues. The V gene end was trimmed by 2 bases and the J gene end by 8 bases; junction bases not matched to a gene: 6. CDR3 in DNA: TGTGCCAGCAGCTTAAACCGGGGGGGCGGTACGCAGTATTTT. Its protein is CASSLNRGGGTQYF.

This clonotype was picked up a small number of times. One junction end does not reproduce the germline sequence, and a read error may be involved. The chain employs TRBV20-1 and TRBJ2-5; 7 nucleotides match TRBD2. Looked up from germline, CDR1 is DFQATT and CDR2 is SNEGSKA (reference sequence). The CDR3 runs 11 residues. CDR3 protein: CTALGGETQYF. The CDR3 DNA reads TGCACTGCTCTCGGGGGGGAGACCCAGTACTTC.

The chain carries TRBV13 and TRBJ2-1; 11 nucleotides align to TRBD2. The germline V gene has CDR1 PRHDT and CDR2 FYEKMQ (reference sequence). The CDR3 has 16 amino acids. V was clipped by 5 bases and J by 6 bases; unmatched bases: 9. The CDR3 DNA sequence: TGTGCCAGCAGCCTGGGGGCTAGCGGGGGGACCAATGAGCAGTTCTTC. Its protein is CASSLGASGGTNEQFF.

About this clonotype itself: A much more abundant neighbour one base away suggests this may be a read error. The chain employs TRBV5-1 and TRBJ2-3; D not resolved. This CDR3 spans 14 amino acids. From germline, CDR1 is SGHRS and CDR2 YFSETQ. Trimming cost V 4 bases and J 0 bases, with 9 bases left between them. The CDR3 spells CASSVRDSTDTQYF. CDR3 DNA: TGCGCCAGCAGCGTCAGAGATAGCACAGATACGCAGTATTTT.

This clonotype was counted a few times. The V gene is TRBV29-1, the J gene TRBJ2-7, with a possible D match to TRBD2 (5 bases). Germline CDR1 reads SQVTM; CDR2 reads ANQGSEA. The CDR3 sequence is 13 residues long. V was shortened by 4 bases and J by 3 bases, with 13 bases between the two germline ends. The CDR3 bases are TGCAGCGTTGCGGGTCCGGGGAGCTACGAGCAGTACTTC. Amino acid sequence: CSVAGPGSYEQYF.

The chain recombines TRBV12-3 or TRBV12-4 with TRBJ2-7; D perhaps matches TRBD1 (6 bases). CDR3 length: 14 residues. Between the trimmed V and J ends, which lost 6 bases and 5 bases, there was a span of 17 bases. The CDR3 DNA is TGTGCCAGCAGCTTACTGGACAGACCGCACGAGCAGTACTTC. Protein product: CASSLLDRPHEQYF.

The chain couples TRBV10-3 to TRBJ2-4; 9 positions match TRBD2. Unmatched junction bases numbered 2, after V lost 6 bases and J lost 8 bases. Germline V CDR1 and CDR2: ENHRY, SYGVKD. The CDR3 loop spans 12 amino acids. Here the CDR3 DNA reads TGTGCCATCAGGCGGGAGGGGGACATTCAGTACTTC. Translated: CAIRREGDIQYF.

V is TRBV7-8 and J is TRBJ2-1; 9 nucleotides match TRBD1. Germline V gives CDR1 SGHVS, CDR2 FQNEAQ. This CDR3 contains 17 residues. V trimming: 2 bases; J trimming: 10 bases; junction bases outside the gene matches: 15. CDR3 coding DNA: TGTGCCAGCAGCTTACTATCACGGGGGACAGGGTCGTCCGAGCAGTTCTTC. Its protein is CASSLLSRGTGSSEQFF.

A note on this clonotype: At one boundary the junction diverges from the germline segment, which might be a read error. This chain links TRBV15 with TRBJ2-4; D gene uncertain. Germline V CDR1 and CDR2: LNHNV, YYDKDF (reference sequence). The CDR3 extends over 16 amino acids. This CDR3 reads CATSIWPPRAKNIQYF. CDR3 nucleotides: TGTGCCACCAGCATTTGGCCCCCCCGGGCCAAAAACATTCAGTACTTT. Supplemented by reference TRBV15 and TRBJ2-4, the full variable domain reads DAMVIQNPRYQVTQFGKPVTLSCSQTLNHNVMYWYQQKSSQAPKLLFHYYDKDFNNEADTPDNFQSRRPNTSFCFLDIRSPGLGDTAMYLCATSIWPPRAKNIQYFGAGTRLSVL.

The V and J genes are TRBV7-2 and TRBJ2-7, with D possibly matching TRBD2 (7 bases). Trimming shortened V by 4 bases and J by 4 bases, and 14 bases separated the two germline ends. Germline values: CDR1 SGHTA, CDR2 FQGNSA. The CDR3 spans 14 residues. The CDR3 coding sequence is TGTGCCAGCAGCTCCCTGGGGGGGCTTTACGAGCAGTACTTC. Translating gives CASSSLGGLYEQYF.

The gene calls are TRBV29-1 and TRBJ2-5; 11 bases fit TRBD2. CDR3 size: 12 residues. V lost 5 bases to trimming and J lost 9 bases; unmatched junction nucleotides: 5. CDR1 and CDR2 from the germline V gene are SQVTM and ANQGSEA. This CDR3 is CSVILAGEAQYF. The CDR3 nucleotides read TGCAGCGTTATACTAGCGGGGGAGGCCCAGTACTTC.

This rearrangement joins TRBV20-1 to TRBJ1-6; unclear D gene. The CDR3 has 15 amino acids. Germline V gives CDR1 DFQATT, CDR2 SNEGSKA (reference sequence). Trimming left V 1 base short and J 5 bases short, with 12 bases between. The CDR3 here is CSARALGHDNSPLHF. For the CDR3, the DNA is TGCAGTGCTAGAGCCCTCGGTCACGATAATTCACCCCTCCACTTT.

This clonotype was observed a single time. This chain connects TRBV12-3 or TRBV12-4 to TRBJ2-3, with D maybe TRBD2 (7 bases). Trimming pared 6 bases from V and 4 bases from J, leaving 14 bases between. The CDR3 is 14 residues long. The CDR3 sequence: CASRTGGRSDTQYF. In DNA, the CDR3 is TGTGCCAGCAGAACCGGGGGGCGCTCAGATACGCAGTATTTT.

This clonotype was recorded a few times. The CDR3 here is CASTETSGGYWEQFF. The DNA of the CDR3 is TGTGCCAGCACGGAGACTAGCGGAGGGTATTGGGAGCAGTTCTTC. The J gene is TRBJ2-1, the V gene TRBV6-2 or TRBV6-3; 9 positions agree with TRBD2. Looked up from germline, CDR1 is MNHEY and CDR2 is SVGEGT. The CDR3 sequence is 15 residues long. V shed 7 bases and J 10 bases; nucleotides not matched to a gene: 14.

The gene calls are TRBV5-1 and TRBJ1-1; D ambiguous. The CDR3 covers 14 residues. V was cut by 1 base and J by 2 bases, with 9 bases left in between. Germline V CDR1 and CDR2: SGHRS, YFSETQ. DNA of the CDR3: TGCGCCAGCAGCTTGTTACAGCTTAACACTGAAGCTTTCTTT. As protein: CASSLLQLNTEAFF.

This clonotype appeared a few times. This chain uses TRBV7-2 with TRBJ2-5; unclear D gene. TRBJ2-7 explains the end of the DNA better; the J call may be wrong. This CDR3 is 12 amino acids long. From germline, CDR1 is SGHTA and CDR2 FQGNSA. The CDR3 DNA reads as TGTGCCAGCAGCCTGTCGTATTCCGAGCAGTACTTC. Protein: CASSLSYSEQYF.

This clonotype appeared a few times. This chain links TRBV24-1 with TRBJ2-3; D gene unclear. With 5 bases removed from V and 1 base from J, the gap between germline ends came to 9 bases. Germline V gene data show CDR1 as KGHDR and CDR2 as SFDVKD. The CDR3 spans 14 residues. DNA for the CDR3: TGTGCCACCAGTGTATACGGCCGCACAGATACGCAGTATTTT. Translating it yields CATSVYGRTDTQYF.

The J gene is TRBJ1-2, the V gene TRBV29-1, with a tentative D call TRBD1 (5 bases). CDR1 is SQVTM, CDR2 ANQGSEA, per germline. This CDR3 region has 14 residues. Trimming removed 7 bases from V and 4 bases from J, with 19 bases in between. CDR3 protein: CSADQGYRSYGYTF. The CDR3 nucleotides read TGCAGCGCTGACCAGGGATACAGAAGCTATGGCTACACCTTC. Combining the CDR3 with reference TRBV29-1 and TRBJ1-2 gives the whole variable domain SAVISQKPSRDICQRGTSLTIQCQVDSQVTMMFWYRQQPGQSLTLIATANQGSEATYESGFVIDKFPISRPNLTFSTLTVSNMSPEDSSIYLCSADQGYRSYGYTFGSGTRLTVV.

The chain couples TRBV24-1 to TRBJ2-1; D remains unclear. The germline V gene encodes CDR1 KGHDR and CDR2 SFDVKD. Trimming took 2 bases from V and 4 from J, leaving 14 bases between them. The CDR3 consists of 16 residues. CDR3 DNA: TGTGCCACCAGTGATTGGAAGGGCGCGCTGTACAATGAGCAGTTCTTC. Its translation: CATSDWKGALYNEQFF.

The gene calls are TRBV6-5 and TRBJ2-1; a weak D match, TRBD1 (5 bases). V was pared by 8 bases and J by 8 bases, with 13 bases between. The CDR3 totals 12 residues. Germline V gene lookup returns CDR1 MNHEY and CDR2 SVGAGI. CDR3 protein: CASVGVTDEQFF. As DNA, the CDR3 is TGTGCCAGCGTAGGGGTTACCGATGAGCAGTTCTTC.

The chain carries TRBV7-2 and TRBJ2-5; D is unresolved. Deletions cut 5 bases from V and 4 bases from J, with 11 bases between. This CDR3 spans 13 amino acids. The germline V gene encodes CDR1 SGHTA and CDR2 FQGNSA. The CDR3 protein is CASSREDGETQYF. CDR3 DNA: TGTGCCAGCAGCAGAGAGGATGGAGAGACCCAGTACTTC.

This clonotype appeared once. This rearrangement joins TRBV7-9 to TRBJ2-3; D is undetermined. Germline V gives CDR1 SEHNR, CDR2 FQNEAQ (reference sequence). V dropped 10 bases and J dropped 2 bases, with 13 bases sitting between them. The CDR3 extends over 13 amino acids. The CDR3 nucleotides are TGTGCCACGTACGGTAGACCCACAGATACGCAGTATTTT. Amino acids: CATYGRPTDTQYF.

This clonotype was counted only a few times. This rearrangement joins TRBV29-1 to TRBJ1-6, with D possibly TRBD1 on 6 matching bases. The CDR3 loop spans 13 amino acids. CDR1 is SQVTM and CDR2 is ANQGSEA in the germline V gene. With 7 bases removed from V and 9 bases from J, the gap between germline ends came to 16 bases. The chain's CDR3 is CSATQGRGSPLHF. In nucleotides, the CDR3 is TGCAGCGCGACACAGGGAAGGGGTTCACCCCTCCACTTT. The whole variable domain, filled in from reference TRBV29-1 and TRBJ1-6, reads SAVISQKPSRDICQRGTSLTIQCQVDSQVTMMFWYRQQPGQSLTLIATANQGSEATYESGFVIDKFPISRPNLTFSTLTVSNMSPEDSSIYLCSATQGRGSPLHFGNGTRLTVT.

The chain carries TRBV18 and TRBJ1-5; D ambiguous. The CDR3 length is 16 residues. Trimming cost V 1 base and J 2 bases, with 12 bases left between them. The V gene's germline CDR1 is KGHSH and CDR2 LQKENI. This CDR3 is CASSPRVDGGNQPQHF. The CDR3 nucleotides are TGTGCCAGCTCACCACGCGTGGATGGGGGCAATCAGCCCCAGCATTTT.

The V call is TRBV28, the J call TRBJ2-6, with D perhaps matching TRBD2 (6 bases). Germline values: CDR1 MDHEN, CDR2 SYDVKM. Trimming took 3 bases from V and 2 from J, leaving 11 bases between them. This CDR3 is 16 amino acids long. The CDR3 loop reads CASSLAGSAGANVLTF. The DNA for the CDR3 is TGTGCCAGCAGTTTGGCGGGGTCGGCTGGGGCCAACGTCCTGACTTTC.

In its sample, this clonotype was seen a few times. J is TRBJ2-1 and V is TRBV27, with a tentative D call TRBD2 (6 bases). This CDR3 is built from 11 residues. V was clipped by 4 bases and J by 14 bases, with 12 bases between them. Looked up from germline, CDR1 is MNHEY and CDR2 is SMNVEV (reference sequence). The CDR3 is CASSSQGGKFF. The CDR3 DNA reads TGTGCCAGCAGTTCCCAGGGAGGCAAGTTCTTC.